The TCR beta chain described here comes from a study of blood T cell repertoires in COVID-19. The table came from immunoSEQ multiplex PCR; TCRdb's copy has only in-frame clones and leaves some out. The sample lists about 190,000 clones; approximately 82% were seen once. Per germline, CDR1 SGHVS and CDR2 FNYEAQ. The CDR3 has 16 residues. With 2 bases removed from V and 0 bases from J, the gap between germline ends came to 11 bases. This chain links TRBV7-6 with TRBJ2-1; TRBD1 is a possible D gene (5 bases). This TCR was sampled from a man aged 50 or older with active or convalescent COVID-19. The sequenced sample was peripheral blood. The CDR3 sequence: CASSLLQESSYNEQFF. Here the CDR3 DNA reads TGTGCCAGCAGCTTACTACAGGAGAGCTCCTACAATGAGCAGTTCTTC. Supplemented by reference TRBV7-6 and TRBJ2-1, the full variable domain reads GAGVSQSPRYKVTKRGQDVALRCDPISGHVSLYWYRQALGQGPEFLTYFNYEAQQDKSGLPNDRFSAERPEGSISTLTIQRTEQRDSAMYRCASSLLQESSYNEQFFGPGTRLTVL.